This entry features one TCR beta chain sequence. The same CDR3 also results from other DNA sequences found in this sample. This entry is derived from a study of blood T cell repertoires in COVID-19. Study context: The United States, Italy and Spain were the sources of the acute and convalescent COVID-19 samples. Sources were T cells, B-cell-depleted T cells, or PBMCs; the material itself was cDNA or gDNA.

Trimming left V 0 bases short and J 0 bases short, with 9 bases between. Germline V gene lookup returns CDR1 SGHNT and CDR2 YYREEE (reference sequence). The CDR3 is 15 amino acids. Per the original data handling: It was from reference gene primer amplification that nucleated cell counts were estimated. Some clones are missing from TCRdb's copy, which holds only in-frame ones; the method was immunoSEQ multiplex PCR. V, J and clone size reflect that table, while D and trimming were determined from the DNA. The sample consists of 100,000 or so clones, 84% of them appearing once. The clonotype comes from a man between 70 and 80 years old with active or convalescent COVID-19. The source material was peripheral blood. The chain uses TRBV5-4 and TRBJ1-1; D might be TRBD1 (5 bases). The CDR3 region has the DNA TGTGCCAGCAGCTTGGATCGGGGGTTGAACACTGAAGCTTTCTTT. Translated: CASSLDRGLNTEAFF. Looking up the rest from reference TRBV5-4 and TRBJ1-1 gives the full variable domain: ETGVTQSPTHLIKTRGQQVTLRCSSQSGHNTVSWYQQALGQGPQFIFQYYREEENGRGNFPPRFSGLQFPNYSSELNVNALELDDSALYLCASSLDRGLNTEAFFGQGTRLTVV.